The clone carrying this TCR beta chain was recorded only once. The sample comes from a study of T cell responses to AZD1222 COVID-19 vaccine. TCRdb's table, derived via immunoSEQ multiplex PCR, lists solely in-frame clones and lacks some. The sample lists about 120,000 clones; approximately 91% were seen once. The CDR3 is 15 residues long. Trimming took off 5 bases at V and 0 bases at J, with 14 bases between the two ends. Per the germline V gene, CDR1 is SGHTA and CDR2 is FQGTGA. The J gene is TRBJ2-7, the V gene TRBV7-3, with D unresolved. This clonotype originated in an adult who received the AZD1222 COVID-19 vaccine. Here the sequenced sample was peripheral blood, taken 28 days after the second AZD1222 dose. CDR3 coding DNA: TGTGCCAGCAGCCCCGCGGCCGCTAGCTCCTACGAGCAGTACTTC. Translated, it gives CASSPAAASSYEQYF.